A selection of T cell receptor beta chains follows, all from one sample in a study of neoadjuvant anti-PD-1 for oral cavity cancer. TCRdb keeps only in-frame clones here, not all; method: immunoSEQ multiplex PCR. This sample has around 81,000 clones, with about four fifths found just once. The sequencing used PBMCs, collected before nivolumab (anti-PD-1) treatment. These TCRs come from a person aged 40 to 85 with oral cavity squamous cell carcinoma. Both conserved end residues are part of each CDR3.

TRBV28	TRBJ1-1	CASSLGQGDTEAFF
TRBV6-6	TRBJ2-1	CASSYKGEQFF
TRBV27	TRBJ1-1	CASSPGQGIEAFF
TRBV7-7	TRBJ2-1	CASSLAGGHNEQFF
TRBV28	TRBJ1-2	CASSLSGTATPYGYTF
TRBV5-6	TRBJ1-4	CASSLWASLLNEKLFF
TRBV7-3	TRBJ1-5	CASSLTGSFQPQHF
TRBV7-9	TRBJ2-2	CASSPGQGQGELFF
TRBV7-2	TRBJ2-5	CASSLGGGAGTQYF
TRBV18	TRBJ1-2	CASSPSAGFDGYTF
TRBV9	TRBJ1-1	CASSVSGNTEAFF
TRBV11-3	TRBJ2-2	CASSSGTGDVNGELFF
TRBV5-4	TRBJ2-1	CASSRGTSGLYNEQFF
TRBV6-1	TRBJ2-5	CASRDPGGKETQYF
TRBV2	TRBJ2-3	CASSTGGPPDTQYF
TRBV5-1	TRBJ2-1	CASSLGLAGEEQFF
TRBV10-1	TRBJ2-2	CASSRAGGTGELFF